What follows are 14 T cell receptor beta chains derived from one specimen sequenced in a study of blood T cells in healthy people across ages. A sample-barcoded 5' primer and a J-beta primer mix were used in a second PCR of roughly 6 to 11 cycles. TCRdb re-derived calls from the 5' RACE reads in MiXCR, one entry per CDR3 protein. This table has 700,000 to 950,000 distinct CDR3 sequences, 43% appearing once. Specimen: blood. The receptors originated from a woman in her fifties or sixties in good health.

Many counts were recorded for this clonotype. The CDR3 spells CASSLVSGGTYNEQFF. The DNA for the CDR3 is TGTGCCAGCAGCTTAGTCAGCGGGGGAACCTACAATGAGCAGTTCTTC. The gene calls are TRBV7-2 and TRBJ2-1, with 8 nucleotides matching TRBD2. CDR1 is SGHTA, CDR2 FQGNSA, per germline. CDR3 length: 16 residues. V shed 1 base and J 2 bases; nucleotides not matched to a gene: 4. The variable domain in full, with the rest retrieved from reference TRBV7-2 and TRBJ2-1, is GAGVSQSPSNKVTEKGKDVELRCDPISGHTALYWYRQSLGQGLEFLIYFQGNSAPDKSGLPSDRFSAERTGGSVSTLTIQRTQQEDSAVYLCASSLVSGGTYNEQFFGPGTRLTVL.

The chain employs TRBV10-3 and TRBJ2-3, with D possibly being TRBD2 (7 bases). Trimming took off 4 bases at V and 1 base at J, with 15 bases between the two ends. Germline V gives CDR1 ENHRY, CDR2 SYGVKD. The CDR3 loop spans 16 amino acids. CDR3 bases: TGTGCCATCAGTGGCTTCGGGGGGCAGGGCACAGATACGCAGTATTTT. Residues: CAISGFGGQGTDTQYF.

The CDR3 loop is CASSLVALAKNIQYF. Here the CDR3 DNA reads TGTGCCAGCAGCTTAGTCGCGCTAGCCAAAAACATTCAGTACTTC. V usage is TRBV7-9 and J usage is TRBJ2-4; D gene ambiguous. The CDR3 covers 15 residues. The V end lost 1 base, the J end lost 0 bases, and 7 bases lay between the germline ends. Germline CDR1 and CDR2: SEHNR and FQNEAQ (reference sequence).

This clonotype was counted only a few times. V and J are TRBV7-8 and TRBJ1-5; 7 bases match TRBD1. Germline V gene sequence: CDR1 SGHVS, CDR2 FQNEAQ. The CDR3 covers 15 residues. Germline trimming cut 6 bases from V and 6 bases from J; bases unmatched to any gene: 11. The CDR3, as DNA: TGTGCCAGCAGTCCCGACAGGGTATATGGTCAGCCCCAGCATTTT. Amino acids: CASSPDRVYGQPQHF.

This clonotype was detected only a few times. V gene TRBV7-2 combines with J gene TRBJ2-5, with D unresolved. Between the trimmed V and J ends, which lost 4 bases and 11 bases, there was a span of 11 bases. The CDR3 totals 11 residues. CDR1 is SGHTA and CDR2 is FQGNSA in the germline V gene. The CDR3 DNA reads TGTGCCAGCAGCTCGTTCGGCGTGCAGTACTTC. Its translation: CASSSFGVQYF.

On this clonotype: The germline gene is not matched at one end of the junction; a read error may be the cause. The genes are TRBV11-3 and TRBJ2-1; 8 bases fit TRBD1. This CDR3 spans 17 amino acids. Per germline, CDR1 SGHNT and CDR2 YENEEA. CDR3 loop: CASSGAMWTGNPDEQFF. The CDR3 DNA is TGTGCTAGCAGCGGTGCAATGTGGACAGGGAACCCCGATGAGCAGTTCTTC.

V gene TRBV14 combines with J gene TRBJ2-1; D not certain. This CDR3 is built from 17 residues. Trimming stripped 1 base from V and 4 bases from J, with 17 bases between. Germline CDR1 reads SGHDN; CDR2 reads FVKESK. The DNA of the CDR3 is TGTGCCAGCAGCCAAGGCTCTTACTCGGCTACGTACAATGAGCAGTTCTTC. As protein: CASSQGSYSATYNEQFF.

This clonotype has only a few counts. The chain has TRBV10-3 and TRBJ2-1; TRBD1 aligns across 9 bases. With V trimmed by 5 bases and J by 9 bases, 8 bases remained unmatched. In germline, CDR1 is ENHRY, CDR2 SYGVKD. The CDR3 contains 14 residues. Written as DNA, the CDR3 is TGTGCCATCAGTACCGGGACAGGGTTCGGTGAGCAGTTCTTC. Translation gives CAISTGTGFGEQFF.

This clonotype was observed at least ten times. The genes are TRBV7-9 and TRBJ1-2; 7 bases line up with TRBD1. The CDR3 consists of 13 residues. V shed 7 bases, J shed 7 bases, and the junction held 9 bases outside the gene matches. CDR1 and CDR2 (germline): SEHNR, FQNEAQ (reference sequence). CDR3 nucleotide sequence: TGTGCCAGCACCCCGGGACAGTATGTTGGCTACACCTTC. Its protein is CASTPGQYVGYTF.

V gene TRBV18 combines with J gene TRBJ2-7, with D perhaps TRBD1 (7 bases). V lost 3 bases to trimming and J lost 7 bases, with 19 bases between them. The CDR3 is made up of 15 amino acids. Germline CDR1 is KGHSH and CDR2 is LQKENI. CDR3 in amino acids: CASSPVQGGRGEQYF. Written as DNA, the CDR3 is TGTGCCAGCTCACCGGTGCAGGGGGGCCGTGGAGAGCAGTACTTC. The variable domain in full, completed from reference TRBV18 and TRBJ2-7, reads NAGVMQNPRHLVRRRGQEARLRCSPMKGHSHVYWYRQLPEEGLKFMVYLQKENIIDESGMPKERFSAEFPKEGPSILRIQQVVRGDSAAYFCASSPVQGGRGEQYFGPGTRLTVT.

The genes are TRBV19 and TRBJ2-1; TRBD1 matches 11 bases. The germline CDR1 and CDR2 sequences are LNHDA and SQIVND (reference sequence). Unmatched junction bases numbered 10, after V lost 6 bases and J lost 6 bases. CDR3 length: 16 residues. The CDR3 spells CASRDRGPTPLNEQFF. Written as DNA, the CDR3 is TGTGCCAGTAGGGACAGGGGGCCTACCCCCCTCAATGAGCAGTTCTTC.

The chain couples TRBV6-1 to TRBJ1-2; D uncertain. This CDR3 comprises 12 residues. Germline CDR1 reads MNHNS; CDR2 reads SASEGT. V was shortened by 4 bases and J by 2 bases, with 5 bases between the two germline ends. The CDR3 DNA follows: TGTGCCAGCAGTGGTCACAACTATGGCTACACCTTC. Protein sequence: CASSGHNYGYTF.

This chain joins TRBV7-9 and TRBJ2-5; TRBD1 agrees at 7 bases. V was pared by 0 bases and J by 11 bases, with 12 bases of the junction left unmatched. The CDR3 has 15 amino acids. CDR1 is SEHNR and CDR2 is FQNEAQ in the germline V gene (reference sequence). As DNA, the CDR3 is TGTGCCAGCAGCTTAGCCGACAGGGCGAGGGGTGCGCAGTACTTC. Translation: CASSLADRARGAQYF.

Only a few counts were recorded for this clonotype. This chain uses TRBV12-3 or TRBV12-4 with TRBJ2-1, with D tentatively TRBD2 (6 bases). The CDR3 spans 15 residues. V dropped 5 bases and J dropped 5 bases, with 16 bases sitting between them. Here the CDR3 reads CASSPGNSGNNEQFF. The CDR3 bases are TGTGCCAGCAGTCCGGGAAATAGCGGAAACAATGAGCAGTTCTTC.